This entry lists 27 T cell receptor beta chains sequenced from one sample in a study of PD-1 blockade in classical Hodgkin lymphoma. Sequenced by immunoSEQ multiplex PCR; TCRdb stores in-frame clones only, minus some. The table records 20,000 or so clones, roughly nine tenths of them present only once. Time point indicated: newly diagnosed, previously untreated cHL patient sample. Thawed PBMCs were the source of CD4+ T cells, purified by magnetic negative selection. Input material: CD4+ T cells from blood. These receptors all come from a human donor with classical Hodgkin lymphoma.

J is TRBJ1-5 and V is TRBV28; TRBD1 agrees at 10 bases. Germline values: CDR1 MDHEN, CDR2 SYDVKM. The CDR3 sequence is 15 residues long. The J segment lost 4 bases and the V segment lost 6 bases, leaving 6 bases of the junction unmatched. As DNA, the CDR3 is TGTGCCAGCAGCCCCGGGACAGGGGAGAATCAGCCCCAGCATTTT. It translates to CASSPGTGENQPQHF.

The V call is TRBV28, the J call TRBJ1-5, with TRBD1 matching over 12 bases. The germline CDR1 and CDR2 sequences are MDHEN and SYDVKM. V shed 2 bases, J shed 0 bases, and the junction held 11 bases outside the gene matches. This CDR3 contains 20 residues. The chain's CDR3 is CASSLVGTGGAYFSNQPQHF. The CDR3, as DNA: TGTGCCAGCAGTTTAGTAGGGACAGGGGGCGCGTACTTTAGCAATCAGCCCCAGCATTTT.

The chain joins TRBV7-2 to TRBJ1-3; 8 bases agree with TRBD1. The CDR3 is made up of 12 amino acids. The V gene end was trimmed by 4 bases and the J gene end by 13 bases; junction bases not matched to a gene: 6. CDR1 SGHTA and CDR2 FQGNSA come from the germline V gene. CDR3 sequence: CASSSYNRGIYF. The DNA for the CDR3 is TGTGCCAGCAGCTCTTACAACAGGGGGATATATTTT.

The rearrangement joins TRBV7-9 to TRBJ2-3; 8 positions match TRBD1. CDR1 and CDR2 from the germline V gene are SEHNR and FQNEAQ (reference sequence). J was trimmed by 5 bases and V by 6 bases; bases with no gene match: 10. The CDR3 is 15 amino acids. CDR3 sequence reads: CASSSGQGRKDTQYF. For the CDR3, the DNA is TGTGCCAGCAGTTCCGGACAGGGTCGGAAAGATACGCAGTATTTT.

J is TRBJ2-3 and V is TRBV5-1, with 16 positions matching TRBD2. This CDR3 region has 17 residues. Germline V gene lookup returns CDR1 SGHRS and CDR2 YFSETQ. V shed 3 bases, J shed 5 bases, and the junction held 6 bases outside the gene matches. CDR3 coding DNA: TGCGCCAGCAGCTCCTCGGGACTAGCGGGAGGGGTAGATACGCAGTATTTT. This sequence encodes CASSSSGLAGGVDTQYF.

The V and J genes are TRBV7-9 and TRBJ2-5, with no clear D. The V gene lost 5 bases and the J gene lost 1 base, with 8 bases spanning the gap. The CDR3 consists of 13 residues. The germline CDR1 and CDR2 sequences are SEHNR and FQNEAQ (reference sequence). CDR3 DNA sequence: TGTGCCAGCAGCCCTGACCCCCAAGAGACCCAGTACTTC. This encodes CASSPDPQETQYF. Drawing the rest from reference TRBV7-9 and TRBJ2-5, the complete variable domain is DTGVSQNPRHKITKRGQNVTFRCDPISEHNRLYWYRQTLGQGPEFLTYFQNEAQLEKSRLLSDRFSAERPKGSFSTLEIQRTEQGDSAMYLCASSPDPQETQYFGPGTRLLVL.

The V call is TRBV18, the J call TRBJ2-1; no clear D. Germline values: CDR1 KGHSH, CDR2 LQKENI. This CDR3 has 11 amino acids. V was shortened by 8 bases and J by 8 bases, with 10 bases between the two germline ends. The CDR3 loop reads CASTPRDEQFF. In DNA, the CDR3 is TGTGCCAGCACGCCTCGGGATGAGCAGTTCTTC.

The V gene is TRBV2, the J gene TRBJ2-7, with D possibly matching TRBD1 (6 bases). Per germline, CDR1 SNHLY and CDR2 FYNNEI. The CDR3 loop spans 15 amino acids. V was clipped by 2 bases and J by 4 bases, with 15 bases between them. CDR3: CASSELGQWSYEQYF. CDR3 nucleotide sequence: TGTGCCAGCAGTGAATTAGGACAGTGGAGTTACGAGCAGTACTTC.

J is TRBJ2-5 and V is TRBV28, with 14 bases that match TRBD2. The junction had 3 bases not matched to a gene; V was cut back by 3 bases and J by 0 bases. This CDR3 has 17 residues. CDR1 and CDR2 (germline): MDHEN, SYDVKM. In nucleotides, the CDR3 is TGTGCCAGCAGTTTCCGGACTAGCGGGGGGTACCAAGAGACCCAGTACTTC. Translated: CASSFRTSGGYQETQYF.

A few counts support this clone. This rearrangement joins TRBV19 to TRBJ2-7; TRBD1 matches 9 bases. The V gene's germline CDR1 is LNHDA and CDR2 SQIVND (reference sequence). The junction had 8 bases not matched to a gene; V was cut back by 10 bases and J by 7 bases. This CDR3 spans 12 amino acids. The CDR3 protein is CATRDRVEEQYF. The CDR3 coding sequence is TGTGCCACCAGGGACAGGGTGGAGGAGCAGTACTTC.

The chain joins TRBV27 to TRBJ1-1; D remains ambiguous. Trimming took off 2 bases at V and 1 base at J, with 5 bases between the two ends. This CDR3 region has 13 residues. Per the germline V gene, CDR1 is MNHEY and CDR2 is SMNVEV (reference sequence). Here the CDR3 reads CASSLMENTEAFF. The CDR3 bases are TGTGCCAGCAGTTTAATGGAGAACACTGAAGCTTTCTTT.

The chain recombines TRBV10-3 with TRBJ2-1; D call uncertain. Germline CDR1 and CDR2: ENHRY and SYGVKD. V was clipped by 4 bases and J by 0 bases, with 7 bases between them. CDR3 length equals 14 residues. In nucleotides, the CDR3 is TGTGCCATCAGTGTTGCCAGCTCCTACAATGAGCAGTTCTTC. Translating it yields CAISVASSYNEQFF.

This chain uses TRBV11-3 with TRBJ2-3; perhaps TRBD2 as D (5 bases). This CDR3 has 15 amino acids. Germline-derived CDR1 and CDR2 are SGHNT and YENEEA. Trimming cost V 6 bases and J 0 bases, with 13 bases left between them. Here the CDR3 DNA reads TGTGCCAGCAGAAGCACACGGACTAGCACAGATACGCAGTATTTT. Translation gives CASRSTRTSTDTQYF.

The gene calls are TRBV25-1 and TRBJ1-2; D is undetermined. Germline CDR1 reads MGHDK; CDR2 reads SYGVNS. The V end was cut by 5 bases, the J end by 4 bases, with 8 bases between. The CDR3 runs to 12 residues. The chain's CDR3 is CASSQRGYGYTF. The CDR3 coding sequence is TGTGCCAGCAGTCAACGGGGCTATGGCTACACCTTC.

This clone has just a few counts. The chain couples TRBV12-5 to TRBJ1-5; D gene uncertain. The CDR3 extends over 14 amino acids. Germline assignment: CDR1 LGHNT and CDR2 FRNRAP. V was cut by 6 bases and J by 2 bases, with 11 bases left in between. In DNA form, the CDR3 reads TGTGCTAGTGGCTCCGTGGACGGCAATCAGCCCCAGCATTTT. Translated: CASGSVDGNQPQHF.

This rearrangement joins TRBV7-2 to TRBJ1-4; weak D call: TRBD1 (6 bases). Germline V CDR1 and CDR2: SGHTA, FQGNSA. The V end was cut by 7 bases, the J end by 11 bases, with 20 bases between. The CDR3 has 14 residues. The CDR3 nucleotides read TGTGCCAGCAATAAAGGGGGGGACACCGGGAAACTGTTTTTT. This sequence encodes CASNKGGDTGKLFF.

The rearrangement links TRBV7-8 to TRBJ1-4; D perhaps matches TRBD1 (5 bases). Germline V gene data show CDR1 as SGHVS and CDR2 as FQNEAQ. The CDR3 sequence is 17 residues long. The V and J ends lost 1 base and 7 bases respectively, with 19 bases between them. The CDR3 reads CASSLVTLRRQPEKLFF. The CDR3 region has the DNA TGTGCCAGCAGCTTAGTTACTCTTCGGAGACAGCCTGAAAAACTGTTTTTT.

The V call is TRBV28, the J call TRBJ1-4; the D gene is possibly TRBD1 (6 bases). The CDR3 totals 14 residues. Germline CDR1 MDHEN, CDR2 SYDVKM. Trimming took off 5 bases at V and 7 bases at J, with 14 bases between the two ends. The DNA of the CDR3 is TGTGCCAGCAGTATGGGACACCGCTTTGAAAAACTGTTTTTT. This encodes CASSMGHRFEKLFF.

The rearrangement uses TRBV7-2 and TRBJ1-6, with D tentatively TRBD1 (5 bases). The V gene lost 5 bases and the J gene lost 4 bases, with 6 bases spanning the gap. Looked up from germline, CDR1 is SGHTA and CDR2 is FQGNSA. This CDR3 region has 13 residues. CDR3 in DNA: TGTGCCAGCAGCCGACAGTATAATTCACCCCTCCACTTT. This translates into CASSRQYNSPLHF.

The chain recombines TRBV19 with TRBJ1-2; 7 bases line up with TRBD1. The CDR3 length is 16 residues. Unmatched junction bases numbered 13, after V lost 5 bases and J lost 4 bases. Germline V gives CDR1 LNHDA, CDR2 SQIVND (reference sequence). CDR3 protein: CASSESGTATFYGYTF. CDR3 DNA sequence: TGTGCCAGTAGTGAGTCGGGGACAGCCACTTTCTATGGCTACACCTTC.

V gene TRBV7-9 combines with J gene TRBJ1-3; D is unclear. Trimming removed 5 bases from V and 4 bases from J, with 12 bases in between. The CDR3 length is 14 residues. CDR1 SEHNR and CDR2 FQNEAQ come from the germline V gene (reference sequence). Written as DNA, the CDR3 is TGTGCCAGCAGCCTGGGGAATCTAGGAAACACCATATATTTT. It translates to CASSLGNLGNTIYF.

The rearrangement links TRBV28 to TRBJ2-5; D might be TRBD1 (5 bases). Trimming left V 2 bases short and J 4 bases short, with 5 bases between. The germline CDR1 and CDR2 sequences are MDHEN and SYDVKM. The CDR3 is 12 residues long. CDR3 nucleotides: TGTGCCAGCAGTTTAAGGGGAGAGACCCAGTACTTC. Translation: CASSLRGETQYF.

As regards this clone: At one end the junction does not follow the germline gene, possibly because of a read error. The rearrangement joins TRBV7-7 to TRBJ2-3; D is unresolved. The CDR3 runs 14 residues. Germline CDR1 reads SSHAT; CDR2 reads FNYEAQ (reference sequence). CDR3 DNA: TGTGCTAGCAGCCCCTCTATTCTGTCAGATACGCAGTATTTT. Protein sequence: CASSPSILSDTQYF.

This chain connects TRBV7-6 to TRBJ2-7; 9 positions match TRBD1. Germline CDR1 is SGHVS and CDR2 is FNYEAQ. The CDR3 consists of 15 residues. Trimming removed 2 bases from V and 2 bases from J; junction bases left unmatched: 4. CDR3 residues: CASSLRTGATYEQYF. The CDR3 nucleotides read TGTGCCAGCAGCTTACGGACAGGGGCTACCTACGAGCAGTACTTC.

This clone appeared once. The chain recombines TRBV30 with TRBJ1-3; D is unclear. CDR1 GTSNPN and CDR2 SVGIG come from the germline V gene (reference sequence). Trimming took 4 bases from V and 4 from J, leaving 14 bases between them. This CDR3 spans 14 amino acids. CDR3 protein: CAWTRGAPGNTIYF. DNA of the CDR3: TGTGCCTGGACTCGAGGTGCGCCAGGAAACACCATATATTTT.

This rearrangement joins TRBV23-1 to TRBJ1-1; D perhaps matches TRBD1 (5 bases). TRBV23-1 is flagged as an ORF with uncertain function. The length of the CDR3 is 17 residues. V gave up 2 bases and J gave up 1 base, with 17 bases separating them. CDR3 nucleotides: TGCGCCAGCAGTCAAACCCGACTTGGGGCGTGGAACACTGAAGCTTTCTTT. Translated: CASSQTRLGAWNTEAFF.

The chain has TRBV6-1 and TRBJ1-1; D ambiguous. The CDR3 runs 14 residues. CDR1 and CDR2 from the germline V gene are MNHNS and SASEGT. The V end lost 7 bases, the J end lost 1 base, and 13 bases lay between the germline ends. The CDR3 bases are TGTGCCAGCATTCGGCTGTTGGGGAACACTGAAGCTTTCTTT. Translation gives CASIRLLGNTEAFF.